Listed here is a single T cell receptor beta chain. Its antigen is unidentified. The data belong to a study of vaccination and CD4 T cells after COVID-19. Treatment denoted: approximately nine-day PBMC culture with coronavirus spike peptide pools or control peptides (ViraFEST assay). ViraFEST expanded antigen-specific T cells with peptide pools, then sequenced TCRs. A half-volume replacement of the medium with fresh IL-2 medium was performed on days 3 and 7. There are 16 residues in the CDR3. Looked up from germline, CDR1 is SGHTA and CDR2 is FQGNSA. Deletions cut 7 bases from V and 0 bases from J, with 13 bases between. The Oncomine TCR Beta short-read assay was applied to DNA of cultured CD4+ T cells. TCRdb re-called the PCR reads through MiXCR, storing one row per CDR3 protein. The sample yields roughly 7,600 distinct CDR3 sequences, approximately 22% seen once.

The sequence was obtained from a human donor who had recovered from COVID-19. The input for sequencing was CD4+ T cells from blood, cultured in vitro, taken after SARS-CoV-2 vaccination. The chain carries TRBV7-2 and TRBJ2-6; D is ambiguous. The CDR3 is CASTERNSSGANVLTF. As DNA, the CDR3 is TGTGCCAGCACCGAAAGGAATTCCTCTGGGGCCAACGTCCTGACTTTC.